A selection of T cell receptor beta chains follows, all from one sample in a study of tissue T cells after allogeneic stem cell transplantation. TCRdb's table, derived via immunoSEQ multiplex PCR, lists solely in-frame clones and lacks some. Of about 4,800 clones in the sample, about 70% were seen once. Sample: tissue from the colon, taken at autopsy. The origin of the receptors is a female donor aged 60 or older with lung cancer. CDR3s leave out the opening cysteine and the closing phenylalanine or tryptophan. The order of the fields is J gene, V gene, D gene, CDR3 protein. D genes are given only for firm matches.

J gene: TRBJ2-7; V gene: TRBV5-1; D gene: TRBD1; CDR3 protein: ASSDPQGAREQY
J gene: TRBJ2-7; V gene: TRBV6-5; D gene: TRBD2; CDR3 protein: AISPRGGPYEQY
J gene: TRBJ2-1; V gene: TRBV7-3; D gene: .; CDR3 protein: ASSVWSGPNEQF
J gene: TRBJ1-4; V gene: TRBV7-2; D gene: TRBD1; CDR3 protein: ASSLGVRGKEKLF
J gene: TRBJ2-7; V gene: TRBV19; D gene: .; CDR3 protein: ASSMPPYEQY
J gene: TRBJ2-7; V gene: TRBV29-1; D gene: .; CDR3 protein: SVEGGAFYEQY
J gene: TRBJ2-1; V gene: TRBV10-3; D gene: TRBD2; CDR3 protein: AISESTGTSGSGNEQF
J gene: TRBJ2-5; V gene: TRBV5-1; D gene: TRBD2; CDR3 protein: ASIEGASGGQETQY
J gene: TRBJ2-3; V gene: TRBV6-5; D gene: TRBD2; CDR3 protein: ASSYLAGATDTQY
J gene: TRBJ2-1; V gene: TRBV11-2; D gene: .; CDR3 protein: ASSLQAGVNNEQF
J gene: TRBJ1-6; V gene: TRBV7-2; D gene: .; CDR3 protein: ASSETGGTPLH
J gene: TRBJ1-2; V gene: TRBV29-1; D gene: .; CDR3 protein: SVEEGGLRGYT
J gene: TRBJ2-7; V gene: TRBV4-1; D gene: TRBD1; CDR3 protein: ASSPLAGTGVAYEQY
J gene: TRBJ1-1; V gene: TRBV7-9; D gene: TRBD1; CDR3 protein: ASSIPGGIAF
J gene: TRBJ2-7; V gene: TRBV18; D gene: .; CDR3 protein: ASSPDREVYEQY
J gene: TRBJ2-3; V gene: TRBV7-6; D gene: .; CDR3 protein: ASSRYWRNGTDTQY
J gene: TRBJ2-1; V gene: TRBV6-1; D gene: .; CDR3 protein: ASSEGLAYNEQF
J gene: TRBJ1-6; V gene: TRBV11-2; D gene: .; CDR3 protein: ASSLEAPRTLDSPLH
J gene: TRBJ1-2; V gene: TRBV10-1; D gene: TRBD1; CDR3 protein: ASSEPLAWDSCIVRYGYT
J gene: TRBJ1-1; V gene: TRBV27; D gene: .; CDR3 protein: ASSLTAGGNTEAF
J gene: TRBJ2-1; V gene: TRBV6-4; D gene: .; CDR3 protein: ASSDSGGGREQF
J gene: TRBJ2-1; V gene: TRBV7-6; D gene: TRBD2; CDR3 protein: ASSLGAGVSYNEQF
J gene: TRBJ1-1; V gene: TRBV5-1; D gene: .; CDR3 protein: ASSLEGGRTEAF
J gene: TRBJ1-1; V gene: TRBV29-1; D gene: TRBD1; CDR3 protein: SVDPTGVFAEAF
J gene: TRBJ2-3; V gene: TRBV4-3; D gene: .; CDR3 protein: ASSQDRRDTQY
J gene: TRBJ2-3; V gene: TRBV4-1; D gene: .; CDR3 protein: ASSRYEGNTDTQY
J gene: TRBJ2-1; V gene: TRBV7-2; D gene: .; CDR3 protein: ASSVTSDTVNEQF
J gene: TRBJ1-2; V gene: TRBV19; D gene: .; CDR3 protein: ASSIGSATGGYT
J gene: TRBJ2-7; V gene: TRBV2; D gene: .; CDR3 protein: ASSEGGTADYEQY
J gene: TRBJ2-2; V gene: TRBV9; D gene: TRBD1; CDR3 protein: ASTQGVPGELF
J gene: TRBJ1-1; V gene: TRBV18; D gene: TRBD1; CDR3 protein: ASSLTIGGNTEAF
J gene: TRBJ1-3; V gene: TRBV11-2; D gene: .; CDR3 protein: ASSSGTRGSGSGNTIY
J gene: TRBJ2-1; V gene: TRBV2; D gene: TRBD2; CDR3 protein: ASRGTTYNEQF
J gene: TRBJ1-6; V gene: TRBV30; D gene: TRBD1; CDR3 protein: AWSGQGRSPLH
J gene: TRBJ2-7; V gene: TRBV18; D gene: TRBD2; CDR3 protein: ASSPPGRSWTSGTYEQY
J gene: TRBJ1-2; V gene: TRBV7-6; D gene: .; CDR3 protein: ASSPGRQTNYGYT
J gene: TRBJ2-6; V gene: TRBV6-5; D gene: .; CDR3 protein: ASSSGSSGANVLT
J gene: TRBJ2-4; V gene: TRBV5-4; D gene: .; CDR3 protein: ASSPEAKNIQY
J gene: TRBJ1-5; V gene: TRBV6-5; D gene: .; CDR3 protein: ASSIDRSNQPQH
J gene: TRBJ2-7; V gene: TRBV24-1; D gene: TRBD2; CDR3 protein: ATSAMTSGYYEQY
J gene: TRBJ1-1; V gene: TRBV28; D gene: TRBD1; CDR3 protein: ASRVGGAYTEAF
J gene: TRBJ1-1; V gene: TRBV18; D gene: .; CDR3 protein: ASSPDTRFEAF
J gene: TRBJ1-3; V gene: TRBV4-1; D gene: .; CDR3 protein: ASSQVYSTGNTIY
J gene: TRBJ1-1; V gene: TRBV30; D gene: TRBD1; CDR3 protein: AWSPGQLGSEAF
J gene: TRBJ1-1; V gene: TRBV5-1; D gene: .; CDR3 protein: ASSVGTPWHTEAF
J gene: TRBJ2-5; V gene: TRBV20-1; D gene: .; CDR3 protein: SASDQNRGGLYQETQY
J gene: TRBJ1-6; V gene: TRBV11-3; D gene: .; CDR3 protein: ASSLVVTGLATPLH
J gene: TRBJ2-7; V gene: TRBV30; D gene: TRBD1; CDR3 protein: AWRTGSYEQY
J gene: TRBJ2-2; V gene: TRBV4-2; D gene: .; CDR3 protein: ASSQKLLGGELF
J gene: TRBJ2-1; V gene: TRBV4-2; D gene: TRBD2; CDR3 protein: ASSQDTTSHEQF
J gene: TRBJ2-7; V gene: TRBV4-1; D gene: TRBD1; CDR3 protein: ASSPRQGATYEQY
J gene: TRBJ2-1; V gene: TRBV27; D gene: .; CDR3 protein: ASCDRGLYNEQF
J gene: TRBJ1-2; V gene: TRBV27; D gene: .; CDR3 protein: ASSLSGVGGYT
J gene: TRBJ1-2; V gene: TRBV10-3; D gene: .; CDR3 protein: AISEHPRETSIGYT
J gene: TRBJ2-2; V gene: TRBV25-1; D gene: TRBD1; CDR3 protein: ASSGQGAVGELF
J gene: TRBJ2-5; V gene: TRBV19; D gene: .; CDR3 protein: ASRVNEFGQETQY
J gene: TRBJ2-1; V gene: TRBV30; D gene: .; CDR3 protein: AWSVLEPQF
J gene: TRBJ2-2; V gene: TRBV6-5; D gene: .; CDR3 protein: ASSRRPGELF
J gene: TRBJ2-3; V gene: TRBV7-3; D gene: .; CDR3 protein: ASSLRDTDTQY
J gene: TRBJ2-2; V gene: TRBV7-9; D gene: TRBD1; CDR3 protein: ASSLRGGQGENTGELF